This T cell receptor beta chain was sequenced during a study of cytomegalovirus exposure and HLA in healthy donors. In the case of this clone: Antigen unknown.

Study-level findings and limits: The classifier reportedly diagnosed cytomegalovirus status with high sensitivity and specificity.

Germline V gene lookup returns CDR1 MNHEY and CDR2 SVGAGI. This CDR3 is 15 amino acids long. V was pared by 7 bases and J by 3 bases, with 8 bases of the junction left unmatched. 13 Jbeta primers and 60 Vbeta primers were used for the PCR. Sequencing was performed with immunoSEQ multiplex PCR; in TCRdb, only in-frame clones are kept and a portion is missing. The table lists over 150,000 clones, around 70% of them singletons. Sequenced: PBMCs. This chain uses TRBV6-5 with TRBJ1-5; 8 positions agree with TRBD1. The receptor was derived from a male donor in good health and CMV-seronegative. The CDR3 loop is CASNPGGSINQPQHF. The CDR3 DNA follows: TGTGCCAGCAACCCAGGGGGCTCTATCAATCAGCCCCAGCATTTT.